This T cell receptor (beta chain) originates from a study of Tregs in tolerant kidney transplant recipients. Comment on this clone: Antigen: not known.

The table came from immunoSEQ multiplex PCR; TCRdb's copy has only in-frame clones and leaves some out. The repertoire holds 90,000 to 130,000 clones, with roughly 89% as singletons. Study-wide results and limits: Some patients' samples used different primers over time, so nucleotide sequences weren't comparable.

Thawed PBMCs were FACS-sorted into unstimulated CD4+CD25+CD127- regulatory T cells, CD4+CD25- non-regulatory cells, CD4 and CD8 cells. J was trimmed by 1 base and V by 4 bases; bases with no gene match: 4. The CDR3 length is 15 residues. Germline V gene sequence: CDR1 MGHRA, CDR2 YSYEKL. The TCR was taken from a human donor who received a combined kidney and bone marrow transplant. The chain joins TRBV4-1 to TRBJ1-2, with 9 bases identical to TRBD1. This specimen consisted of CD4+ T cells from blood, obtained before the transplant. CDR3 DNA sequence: TGCGCCAGCAGCCGGGGACAGGGTAGTAACTATGGCTACACCTTC. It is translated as CASSRGQGSNYGYTF.